This T cell receptor (beta chain) is from a study of shared clonotypes between healthy human individuals (TCRdb year 2020). Turning to the overall study: The cohort comprised two women and three men aged 18 to 49 years. Leukapheresis yielded between about 0.94 and 9 billion PBMCs per donor. For each donor, CD4 naive and CD4 memory were each given three plates, CD8 naive was given two plates, and CD8 memory was given one plate. To estimate repertoire size and how much clonotypes are shared between individuals, the study performed deep sequencing of blood TCR repertoires from a handful of healthy adults. To increase sequencing depth and limit assay-specific biases, different laboratories used diverse techniques to prepare libraries and sequence TCR repertoires. General study outcomes and caveats: Pairwise subsampling indicated that sequencing depth was expected to affect the degree of clonotype sharing among donors. Naive subsets generally had larger estimated clonotype richness than memory subsets did. Compared with non-shared clonotypes, the clonotypes found in all four sorted-subset donors had higher generation probabilities. Around 5.4% of naive CD4, roughly 3.5% of naive CD8, approximately 2% of memory CD4, and 0.4% of memory CD8 clonotypes were shared across four donors. Because the study included a small number of donors, the genetic and exposure-history diversity represented was limited. Incomplete sequencing was indicated by rarefaction of sorted-subset datasets, despite the large sequencing depth. Sampling was limited to blood, and TCR repertoires in tissue likely differ from TCR repertoires in blood.

Healthy HIV-negative adults with no recently reported acute infections or vaccinations were included as donors. All donors were Caucasian adults living in Nashville, Tennessee, USA. CD4+ T cells were enriched by magnetic negative selection, after which naive cells were positively selected on CD45RA and the negative fraction was taken as the memory subset. Blood was collected by leukapheresis, and PBMCs were isolated by Ficoll-Histopaque density gradient centrifugation and then cryopreserved in liquid nitrogen vapor phase. Purity and quantity of every magnetically sorted T cell population were checked by analytical flow cytometry. Genomic DNA was isolated from each sorted fraction and quantified by UV absorbance on a Nanodrop 2000c. As regards this clone: Its antigen is unknown. Base qualities are missing; no much larger clone stands one base away.

TCR CDR3 regions were amplified from genomic DNA by multiplex PCR using the deep immunoSEQ assay. For each cell subset, the extracted genomic DNA was distributed evenly across all wells of several immunoSEQ 96-well plates, and each plate served as one replicate. Each replicate PCR for sorted subsets received approximately 220 ng genomic DNA, equal to roughly 33,000 T cell genomes. Purified libraries were measured with a Qubit 3.0 fluorometer, size-checked on a Bioanalyzer 2100, and measured again with the KAPA Library Quantification kit. A separate single-read 150-cycle Illumina NextSeq 550 flow cell was used to sequence each immunoSEQ 96-well plate. The paper's processing steps were these. The immunoSEQ output contained only junctional sequences without quality scores, so filtering could not match that applied to full-length reads. Sequences were annotated with PyIR, a Python wrapper for IgBLAST v1.9, using IMGT germline references to assign V/J genes and CDR3. Reads with weak V/J assignments (E-value above 1e-6), missing CDR3, stop codons, out-of-frame junctions, or ambiguous translated residues were removed. V3J clonotypes were defined by identical inferred V gene, J gene, and CDR3 amino acid sequence. The percentage overlap between two repertoires was calculated by dividing the number of shared unique clonotypes by the size of the smaller repertoire. Three approaches were used to assess repertoire richness: RTK rarefaction, the Chao1 estimator, and Recon v2.1 estimates of unobserved clonotypes. OLGA was used to compute generation probabilities for all TCRbeta clonotypes that the gDNA method yielded from several donors. The source is immuneACCESS, and TCRdb retained only in-frame sequences with V and J called. Part of the clones is not carried over; for the studies checked, unresolved V genes explain less than half of this, and the remainder is unexplained. From that table come the V and J calls and clone size; the DNA was used to work out D and trimming. The sample includes roughly 2.5 million clones, with approximately 92% observed a single time. Roughly 0.14% of the sample comes from the top ten.

The CDR3 contains 14 residues, cysteine and phenylalanine counted. CDR3 DNA only is kept here, 42 bases in frame from base 1. The germline V gene encodes CDR1 SGHAT and CDR2 FQNNGV. V gives up 1 base and J gives up 9 bases, and the segment between their germline ends measures 10 bases. The specimen was naive CD4+ T cells sorted from blood. Reading the label with the study, this specimen's cell subset or site is: CD45RA+ positively selected. The TCR originated in a man aged 18 to 30 in good health. Here the chain combines TRBV11-2 and TRBJ1-6; matching of 5 bases hints at TRBD1 as the D gene. The sequence in DNA is TGTGCCAGCAGCTTAGGGGACTCAGCTTCACCCCTCCACTTT. The encoded protein is CASSLGDSASPLHF.